This is a list of T cell receptor beta chains from one sample in a study of OX40 agonist ivuxolimab in advanced cancers. Produced via immunoSEQ multiplex PCR; TCRdb's table is partial and in-frame only. The sample yields about 71,000 clones, roughly 78% seen once. Sequencing was performed on CD4+ or CD8+ T cells sorted from blood, taken in a trial of the OX40 agonist ivuxolimab. The receptors originated from an adult with an advanced solid tumor such as melanoma, head and neck, liver or kidney cancer. Each CDR3 is given with its conserved first and last residue. D genes are given only for firm matches. Clone size, where shown, is once, few, many, or a class for clones that have expanded.

>TRBJ2-3|TRBV7-9|.|.
CASRGGLLTDTQYF
TGTGCCAGCAGGGGGGGACTTCTCACAGATACGCAGTATTTT
>TRBJ1-6|TRBV5-1|once|TRBD1
CASSLDSGQARNSPLHF
TGCGCCAGCAGCTTGGACAGCGGACAGGCCCGTAATTCACCCCTCCACTTT
>TRBJ1-2|TRBV11-2|once|.
CASSSAGSANYGYTF
TGTGCCAGCAGCTCGGCAGGGAGTGCTAACTATGGCTACACCTTC
>TRBJ1-4|TRBV5-4|.|.
CASSGGGTTNEKLFF
TGTGCCAGCAGCGGTGGGGGGACAACTAATGAAAAACTGTTTTTT
>TRBJ2-7|TRBV9|.|.
CASSVGVERAYEQYF
TGTGCCAGCAGCGTAGGAGTGGAGCGGGCCTACGAGCAGTACTTC
>TRBJ1-6|TRBV7-2|many|TRBD1
CASSSPGGNSPLHF
TGTGCCAGCAGCTCTCCAGGGGGGAATTCACCCCTCCACTTT
>TRBJ2-1|TRBV29-1|.|TRBD1
CSVGDSISYNEQFF
TGCAGCGTTGGGGACAGCATTTCCTACAATGAGCAGTTCTTC
>TRBJ1-5|TRBV4-1|.|.
CASSQDVGGAGNQPQHF
TGCGCCAGCAGCCAAGATGTGGGGGGGGCGGGCAATCAGCCCCAGCATTTT
>TRBJ1-2|TRBV9|.|TRBD1
CASSVEGTGYGYTF
TGTGCCAGCAGCGTAGAGGGGACAGGTTATGGCTACACCTTC
>TRBJ1-5|TRBV19|.|.
CASSRSRGYQPQHF
TGTGCCAGTAGTAGGTCCAGGGGTTATCAGCCCCAGCATTTT
>TRBJ2-5|TRBV7-9|.|TRBD2
CASSPPGRAGETQYF
TGTGCCAGCAGCCCCCCAGGGAGGGCGGGGGAGACCCAGTACTTC
>TRBJ2-5|TRBV5-1|.|.
CASSRTDGETQYF
TGCGCCAGCAGTAGGACAGACGGAGAGACCCAGTACTTC
>TRBJ2-1|TRBV5-1|.|TRBD2
CASSNGLVNEQFF
TGCGCCAGCAGCAACGGACTAGTCAATGAGCAGTTCTTC
>TRBJ2-7|TRBV2|.|.
CAIGTEGFREQYF
TGTGCCATCGGCACCGAGGGGTTTCGGGAGCAGTACTTC